This T cell receptor (beta chain) emerged from a study of T cell responses to AZD1222 COVID-19 vaccine. The assay was immunoSEQ multiplex PCR, and TCRdb's table has in-frame clones only and misses some. In the table there are 95,000 to 100,000 clones, around 90% of which are singletons. General study points: Spike-spanning, vaccine-associated CD4 TCRs were dominant at 160-218 and 743-854. Nearly half of spike-specific TCRs reportedly target variant regions that are unmutated in the B.1.351 and B.1.1.7 variants. Donors were mostly white British, more females; clonal diversity possibly underestimated. Baseline antibody screening turned up just six seropositive AZD1222 recipients.

J was trimmed by 5 bases and V by 0 bases; bases with no gene match: 8. Germline CDR1 is LGHNA and CDR2 is YNFKEQ. The length of the CDR3 is 17 residues. On this clone: No antigen is known for it.

The origin of this receptor is an adult in good health. J is TRBJ2-2 and V is TRBV4-2; 8 nucleotides agree with TRBD1. The source material was peripheral blood, sampled on day 0 of AZD1222 vaccination. The CDR3 nucleotides are TGTGCCAGCAGCCAAGAAGGGTGGACAGGGAGGACCGGGGAGCTGTTTTTT. The encoded protein is CASSQEGWTGRTGELFF.